This is a list of T cell receptor beta chains from one sample in a study of OX40 agonist ivuxolimab in advanced cancers. Sequencing used immunoSEQ multiplex PCR; TCRdb keeps in-frame clones, though not all of them. The sample yields roughly 38,000 clones, about 90% seen once. Sequences were derived from CD4+ or CD8+ T cells sorted from blood, sampled in a trial of the OX40 agonist ivuxolimab. These receptors were obtained from an adult with an advanced solid tumor such as melanoma, head and neck, liver or kidney cancer. Both conserved end residues are trimmed from each CDR3.

CDR3	V
ASSIGPQPQH	TRBV19
AWRTGGPDGYT	TRBV30
ASSLGGLAGPTGELF	TRBV7-9
ASSDSGRATDTQY	TRBV9
ASSLEDSNYEQY	TRBV7-9
ASSLYRGLTEAF	TRBV5-6
ASGLVTQGGETQY	TRBV12-5
ASSSTGTSPYEQY	TRBV5-1
ASSLVVWDKNTGELF	TRBV11-2
ASSVAGEETGELF	TRBV25-1
ASSLVRIGETQY	TRBV5-6
AATSEDYNEQF	TRBV7-4
ASSQVLSGTGELF	TRBV4-1
ASSQVPSGRETQY	TRBV4-1
SVGDTQGGY	TRBV29-1
ASSSGTSGAEQY	TRBV27
ASSRTSGPTDTQY	TRBV19
ASSLFGGRTYEQY	TRBV6-5
ASSQDQVSRDNEQF	TRBV4-1
ASSLEGGVNQPQH	TRBV7-6
ASRSPWTGGDYGYT	TRBV28
ASSVGLGERYEQY	TRBV9
ASSYQGAGGELF	TRBV6-5
ASSRGTTDTQY	TRBV14
ASTLTGREQY	TRBV7-9
SVETASNYGYT	TRBV29-1
ASSPGTGYEQY	TRBV27
ASSPGAATNYGYT	TRBV7-3
ASSTLTGPVSEQY	TRBV27